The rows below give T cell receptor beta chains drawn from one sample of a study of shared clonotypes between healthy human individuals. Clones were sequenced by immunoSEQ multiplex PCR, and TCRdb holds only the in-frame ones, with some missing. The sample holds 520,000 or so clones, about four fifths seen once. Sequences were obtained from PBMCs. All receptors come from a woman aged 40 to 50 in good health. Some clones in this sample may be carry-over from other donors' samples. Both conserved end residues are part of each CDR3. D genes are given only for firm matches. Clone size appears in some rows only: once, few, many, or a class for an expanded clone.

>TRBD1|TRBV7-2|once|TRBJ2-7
TGTGCCAGCAGCACACAGGGGGCAAATAACGAGCAGTACTTC
CASSTQGANNEQYF
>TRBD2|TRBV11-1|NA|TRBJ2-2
TGTGCCAGCAGGACCGGGACTAGCGACGGCGGGGAGCTGTTTTTT
CASRTGTSDGGELFF
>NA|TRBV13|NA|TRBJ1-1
TGTGCCAGCAGCCATGACGGGGGCACTGAAGCTTTCTTT
CASSHDGGTEAFF
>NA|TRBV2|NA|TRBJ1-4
TGTGCCACTACAGGGACGGGAAATGAAAAACTGTTTTTT
CATTGTGNEKLFF
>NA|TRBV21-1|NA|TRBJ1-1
TGTGCCAGCAGCAAAACAGGGTCTAAGGGAGCTTTCTTT
CASSKTGSKGAFF
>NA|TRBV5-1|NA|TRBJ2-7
TGCGCCAGCAGCTTGGCCCCCAGCGGGTCTGGAAGGGGAGAGCAGTACTTC
CASSLAPSGSGRGEQYF
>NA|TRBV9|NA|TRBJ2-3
TGTGCCAGCAGCTCACCGACCCACCCCACAGATACGCAGTATTTT
CASSSPTHPTDTQYF
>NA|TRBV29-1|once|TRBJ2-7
TGCAGCGTTGAAGGGACGCGAGGCAGCTCCTACGAGCAGTACTTC
CSVEGTRGSSYEQYF
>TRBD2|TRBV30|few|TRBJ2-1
TGTGCCTGGAGGAGGGCGTTAGCGGGAGTTAGTGAGCAGTTCTTC
CAWRRALAGVSEQFF
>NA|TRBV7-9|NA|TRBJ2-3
TGTGCCAGCAGCTTAGCGCGGGGCACAGATACGCAGTATTTT
CASSLARGTDTQYF
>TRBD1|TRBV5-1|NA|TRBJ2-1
TGCGCCAGCAGCTTGGTTGCCGGAGTGACAGGGAGCTCCTACAATGAGCAGTTCTTC
CASSLVAGVTGSSYNEQFF
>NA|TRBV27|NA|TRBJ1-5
TGTGCCAGCAGTTTATACCAACCAAAATTTAGCAATCAGCCCCAGCATTTT
CASSLYQPKFSNQPQHF
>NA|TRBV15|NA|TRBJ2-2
TGTGCCACCAGCAGAGATGGGCCACAGGGTGACACCGGGGAGCTGTTTTTT
CATSRDGPQGDTGELFF
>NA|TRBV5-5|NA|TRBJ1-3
TGTGCCAGCAGCTTGGTCCCCGTCGCGTTATCAGGAAACACCATATATTTT
CASSLVPVALSGNTIYF
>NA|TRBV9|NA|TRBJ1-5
TGTGCCAGCAGCCTCGAGGGAGGTCAGCCCCAGCATTTT
CASSLEGGQPQHF
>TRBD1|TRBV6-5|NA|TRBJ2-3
TGTGCCAGTAATCCGGGACAGGGTGGGAATACGCAGTATTTT
CASNPGQGGNTQYF
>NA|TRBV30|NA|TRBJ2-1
TGTGCCTGGAGCGACCGTAATGAGCAGTTCTTC
CAWSDRNEQFF
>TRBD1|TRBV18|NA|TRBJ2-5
TGTGCCAGCTCACGGGACAGGGGGTCAACCCAGTACTTC
CASSRDRGSTQYF
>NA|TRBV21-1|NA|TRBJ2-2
TGTGCCAGCAGCAAAGCCCAACAGGGGGGACCCACCGGGGAGCTGTTTTTT
CASSKAQQGGPTGELFF
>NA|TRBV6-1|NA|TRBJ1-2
TGTGCCAGCAGTCCACGGCAGAGCCTTGACTATGGCTACACCTTC
CASSPRQSLDYGYTF
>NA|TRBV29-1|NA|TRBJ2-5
TGCAGCGCCACCTTGAGGCCGACCCAGTACTTC
CSATLRPTQYF
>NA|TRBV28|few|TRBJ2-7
TGTGCCAGCACCTCCCCGGGACTCGGAACCTACGAGCAGTACTTC
CASTSPGLGTYEQYF
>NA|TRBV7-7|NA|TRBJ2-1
TGTGCCAGCAGCCCTGACTTCTACAATGAGCAGTTCTTC
CASSPDFYNEQFF
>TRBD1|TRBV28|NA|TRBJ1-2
TGTGCCAGCAGCGGACAGGGCCGGCCTTATGGCTACACCTTC
CASSGQGRPYGYTF
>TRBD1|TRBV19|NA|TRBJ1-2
TGTGCCAGTAGTAACCACGACAGGGGCCTCAACTATGGCTACACCTTC
CASSNHDRGLNYGYTF
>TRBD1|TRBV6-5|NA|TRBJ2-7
TGTGCCAGCAGTTCCTTCTGGACAGGGAAGTACGAGCAGTACTTC
CASSSFWTGKYEQYF
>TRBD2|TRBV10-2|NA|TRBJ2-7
TGCGCCAGCAGGAGGCCCAGCGGGGGCGAGCAGTACTTC
CASRRPSGGEQYF
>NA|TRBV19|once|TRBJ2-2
TGTGCCAGTAGTATAGTTGGGACCGGGGAGCTGTTTTTT
CASSIVGTGELFF
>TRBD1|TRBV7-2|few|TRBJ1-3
TGTGCCAGCAGTTTTACGACAGGGGCTGGAAACACCATATATTTT
CASSFTTGAGNTIYF
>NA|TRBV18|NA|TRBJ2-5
TGTGCCAGCTCACCATCCCGGGACTCTAGGTACCAAGAGACCCAGTACTTC
CASSPSRDSRYQETQYF
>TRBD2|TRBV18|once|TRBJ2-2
TGTGCCAGCTCACCATCCGAAGTAGCGGGCACCGGGGAGCTGTTTTTT
CASSPSEVAGTGELFF
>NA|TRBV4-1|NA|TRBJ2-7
TGCGCCAGCAGCCCCGGGAGACGCTCCTACGAGCAGTACTTC
CASSPGRRSYEQYF
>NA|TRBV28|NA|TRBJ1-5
TGTGCCAGCAGGTTCCGGTACGGACGGATAGATCAGCCCCAGCATTTT
CASRFRYGRIDQPQHF
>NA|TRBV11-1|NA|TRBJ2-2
TGTGCCAGCAGCTTGCACGCGGGACGGATAAATGTCGGGGAGCTGTTTTTT
CASSLHAGRINVGELFF